What follows are 24 T cell receptor beta chains derived from one specimen sequenced in a study of CD8+ T cells in alopecia areata. Treatment here: oral pan-JAK inhibitor, 5-10 mg twice daily. Extraction of RNA preceded its reverse transcription into cDNA, which served as the sequencing template. The table came from immunoSEQ multiplex PCR; TCRdb's copy has only in-frame clones and leaves some out. The table shows hundreds of thousands of clones, with over 60% occurring only once. Sequencing used CD4+ T cells sorted from blood, obtained around week 44, from a patient treated with tofacitinib. The receptors shown here come from a human donor with alopecia areata.

The rearrangement joins TRBV29-1 to TRBJ1-1, with unresolved D. V was clipped by 6 bases and J by 10 bases, with 15 bases between them. The CDR3 is 11 amino acids. The germline gives CDR1 SQVTM, CDR2 ANQGSEA. The CDR3 nucleotides are TGCAGCGTCTCGTCCTATGTTGCAGCTTTCTTT. Translating it yields CSVSSYVAAFF.

A few counts support this clone. V gene TRBV14 combines with J gene TRBJ2-3; D is unresolved. The CDR3 is 14 residues long. The germline V gene encodes CDR1 SGHDN and CDR2 FVKESK. V lost 6 bases and J 3 bases, leaving 13 bases between the germline ends. The DNA for the CDR3 is TGTGCCAGCAGTTGGGGATCTTGGACAGATACGCAGTATTTT. Amino acids: CASSWGSWTDTQYF.

The genes are TRBV29-1 and TRBJ1-5, with D unclear. V gave up 6 bases and J gave up 3 bases, with 12 bases separating them. The CDR3 is 13 residues long. CDR1 and CDR2 (germline): SQVTM, ANQGSEA. This CDR3 reads CSVTDGYNQPQHF. In nucleotides, the CDR3 is TGCAGCGTCACGGACGGATACAATCAGCCCCAGCATTTT.

This chain joins TRBV11-2 and TRBJ2-3; 10 bases are a match to TRBD2. The CDR3 contains 18 residues. CDR1 SGHAT and CDR2 FQNNGV come from the germline V gene. Trimming at V came to 1 base and at J to 6 bases, leaving 13 bases not matched to a gene. The DNA for the CDR3 is TGTGCCAGCAGCTTAGCTCCTCTAGCGGGGGCCATAATGGATACGCAGTATTTT. Its translation: CASSLAPLAGAIMDTQYF. Full variable domain (missing parts from reference TRBV11-2 and TRBJ2-3): EAGVAQSPRYKIIEKRQSVAFWCNPISGHATLYWYQQILGQGPKLLIQFQNNGVVDDSQLPKDRFSAERLKGVDSTLKIQPAKLEDSAVYLCASSLAPLAGAIMDTQYFGPGTRLTVL.

The chain joins TRBV7-2 to TRBJ2-2, with D unresolved. This CDR3 contains 14 residues. Germline lookup yields CDR1 SGHTA and CDR2 FQGNSA. V gave up 1 base and J gave up 5 bases, with 8 bases separating them. CDR3 amino acids: CASSLVMRTGELFF. The CDR3 coding sequence is TGTGCCAGCAGCTTAGTCATGCGTACCGGGGAGCTGTTTTTT.

V gene TRBV29-1 combines with J gene TRBJ1-2, with D possibly matching TRBD1 (6 bases). V was shortened by 7 bases and J by 5 bases, with 11 bases between the two germline ends. The CDR3 contains 11 residues. Germline V gives CDR1 SQVTM, CDR2 ANQGSEA. CDR3 amino acids: CSGGQSYGYTF. The CDR3 bases are TGCAGCGGTGGACAGTCTTATGGCTACACCTTC.

The chain combines TRBV5-1 with TRBJ2-1; 9 positions agree with TRBD1. Losses at the gene ends were 4 bases for V and 6 bases for J; bases not matched to a gene: 5. Germline V gene data show CDR1 as SGHRS and CDR2 as YFSETQ. There are 14 residues in the CDR3. The CDR3 sequence: CASSRDRVGNEQFF. CDR3 in DNA: TGCGCCAGCAGCCGGGACAGGGTAGGCAATGAGCAGTTCTTC.

The V and J genes are TRBV11-2 and TRBJ1-1, with D unresolved. V was clipped by 5 bases and J by 0 bases, with 13 bases between them. The CDR3 is 15 amino acids. Germline V gene lookup returns CDR1 SGHAT and CDR2 FQNNGV. CDR3 in amino acids: CASSPLPAMNTEAFF. CDR3 DNA: TGTGCCAGCAGCCCCTTACCAGCCATGAACACTGAAGCTTTCTTT.

This chain links TRBV6-5 with TRBJ2-2, with 11 bases identical to TRBD2. The V gene's germline CDR1 is MNHEY and CDR2 SVGAGI. The CDR3 is made up of 15 amino acids. V lost 0 bases to trimming and J lost 7 bases; unmatched junction nucleotides: 1. The CDR3 nucleotides read TGTGCCAGCAGTTACTCCGGACTAGCGGGCGGGGAGCTGTTTTTT. As protein: CASSYSGLAGGELFF.

The chain is built from TRBV30 and TRBJ1-2, with 10 bases identical to TRBD1. The trim removed 2 bases at V and 6 bases at J, leaving 3 bases unmatched. This CDR3 contains 13 residues. Germline assignment: CDR1 GTSNPN and CDR2 SVGIG (reference sequence). CDR3 sequence (DNA): TGTGCCTGGAGTAGGGACAGGGGACATGGCTACACCTTC. Translation: CAWSRDRGHGYTF.

This clone was found a few times. The chain joins TRBV5-1 to TRBJ2-2, with D unclear. V lost 0 bases, J lost 2 bases, and 8 bases lay in between. Germline loops: CDR1 SGHRS, CDR2 YFSETQ. This CDR3 comprises 15 residues. The CDR3 is CASSLEGLNTGELFF. The DNA for the CDR3 is TGCGCCAGCAGCTTGGAGGGTCTAAACACCGGGGAGCTGTTTTTT.

In DNA form, the CDR3 reads TGTGCCAGCAGACTACTAAGGGGGACTGAAGCTTTCTTT. Its protein product is CASRLLRGTEAFF. The J gene is TRBJ1-1, the V gene TRBV7-6; D perhaps matches TRBD1 (6 bases). The CDR3 sequence is 13 residues long. The germline gives CDR1 SGHVS, CDR2 FNYEAQ. V was cut by 6 bases and J by 5 bases, with 13 bases left in between.

The rearrangement joins TRBV7-2 to TRBJ2-1; D is possibly TRBD1 (6 bases). CDR3 length: 12 residues. The V and J ends lost 5 bases and 16 bases respectively, with 18 bases between them. CDR1 and CDR2 (germline): SGHTA, FQGNSA. Here the CDR3 DNA reads TGTGCCAGCAGCCAGGGGCATCCGGGGATATTCTTC. Protein sequence: CASSQGHPGIFF.

The chain carries TRBV6-1 and TRBJ2-5, with 13 bases matching TRBD2. CDR1 and CDR2 (germline): MNHNS, SASEGT. V lost 1 base to trimming and J lost 0 bases; unmatched junction nucleotides: 5. CDR3 length: 18 residues. The CDR3, as DNA: TGTGCCAGCAGTGAAGGGACTAGCGGGGGCCGGTACCAAGAGACCCAGTACTTC. Translation gives CASSEGTSGGRYQETQYF.

This clone occurred once. This rearrangement joins TRBV30 to TRBJ1-2; D unresolved. The CDR3 runs 12 residues. Trimming took off 3 bases at V and 4 bases at J, with 9 bases between the two ends. From germline, CDR1 is GTSNPN and CDR2 SVGIG (reference sequence). CDR3 bases: TGTGCCTGGAGAGGAGGGAGCTATGGCTACACCTTC. Translated: CAWRGGSYGYTF.

The rearrangement links TRBV2 to TRBJ1-2; D is unclear. Germline lookup yields CDR1 SNHLY and CDR2 FYNNEI. The CDR3 has 15 residues. The germline V and J ends were trimmed by 0 bases and 5 bases, with 13 bases remaining between them. The DNA of the CDR3 is TGTGCCAGCAGTGAAGCTAGCGGGATACGATATGGCTACACCTTC. Protein product: CASSEASGIRYGYTF.

CDR3 DNA: TGTGCCAGCAGGGAAACCGGGACAGTCAACACCTACGAGCAGTACTTC. Amino acid sequence: CASRETGTVNTYEQYF. The chain employs TRBV6-1 and TRBJ2-7; TRBD1 aligns across 7 bases. The germline V gene encodes CDR1 MNHNS and CDR2 SASEGT. Losses at the gene ends were 6 bases for V and 2 bases for J; bases not matched to a gene: 13. This CDR3 has 16 residues.

The gene calls are TRBV29-1 and TRBJ1-1; 7 bases are shared with TRBD1. CDR1 and CDR2 (germline): SQVTM, ANQGSEA. CDR3 length: 13 residues. Trimming at V came to 3 bases and at J to 3 bases, leaving 4 bases not matched to a gene. In DNA form, the CDR3 reads TGCAGCGTTGAGGTACAGGGGTACACTGAAGCTTTCTTT. This codes for CSVEVQGYTEAFF.

The chain recombines TRBV10-3 with TRBJ2-7, with D maybe TRBD2 (5 bases). The CDR3 totals 14 residues. Germline V gene data show CDR1 as ENHRY and CDR2 as SYGVKD. V lost 7 bases and J lost 6, with 19 bases in between. The CDR3 spells CAITQEKRRGEQYF. CDR3 nucleotide sequence: TGTGCCATCACCCAGGAGAAGCGACGGGGCGAGCAGTACTTC.

This clone was detected once. V gene TRBV18 combines with J gene TRBJ1-1; 8 bases agree with TRBD1. V dropped 3 bases and J dropped 1; count of bases not matched to a gene: 4. The CDR3 loop spans 15 amino acids. In germline, CDR1 is KGHSH, CDR2 LQKENI. The CDR3 here is CASSPGQAPNTEAFF. The CDR3 region has the DNA TGTGCCAGCTCACCGGGACAGGCCCCGAACACTGAAGCTTTCTTT. Variable domain in full (rest from reference TRBV18 and TRBJ1-1): NAGVMQNPRHLVRRRGQEARLRCSPMKGHSHVYWYRQLPEEGLKFMVYLQKENIIDESGMPKERFSAEFPKEGPSILRIQQVVRGDSAAYFCASSPGQAPNTEAFFGQGTRLTVV.

V is TRBV2 and J is TRBJ1-2, with TRBD1 matching over 11 bases. Germline CDR1 SNHLY, CDR2 FYNNEI. The CDR3 runs 15 residues. After removal of 4 bases from V and 8 bases from J, the junction contained 9 bases not matched to a gene. The DNA of the CDR3 is TGTGCCAGCAGTGGAGGGACAGGGGGACCTAGGGGCTACACCTTC. Translation: CASSGGTGGPRGYTF.

The rearrangement uses TRBV4-3 and TRBJ1-5; maybe TRBD1 (5 bases). The germline V gene encodes CDR1 LGHNA and CDR2 YSLEER. The CDR3 has 15 amino acids. The germline V and J ends were trimmed by 0 bases and 8 bases, with 14 bases remaining between them. This CDR3 reads CASSQDPQGGEPQHF. The CDR3 region has the DNA TGCGCCAGCAGCCAAGATCCCCAGGGTGGAGAGCCCCAGCATTTT.

The rearrangement uses TRBV29-1 and TRBJ2-7, with a tentative D call TRBD1 (7 bases). This CDR3 region has 14 residues. Trimming removed 1 base from V and 3 bases from J, with 13 bases in between. Germline values: CDR1 SQVTM, CDR2 ANQGSEA. CDR3 region: CSVEARQGGYEQYF. CDR3 nucleotides: TGCAGCGTTGAAGCCCGACAGGGAGGCTACGAGCAGTACTTC.

This rearrangement joins TRBV5-1 to TRBJ2-7; no reliable D call. The germline V gene has CDR1 SGHRS and CDR2 YFSETQ. Trimming took 2 bases from V and 0 from J, leaving 6 bases between them. The CDR3 sequence is 13 residues long. CDR3 amino acids: CASSLSLSYEQYF. CDR3 coding DNA: TGCGCCAGCAGCTTAAGTCTCTCCTACGAGCAGTACTTC.